The text below deals with one T cell receptor (beta chain). The antigen is not known. The sample comes from a study of cytomegalovirus exposure and HLA in healthy donors. Researchers ran the PCR with 60 Vbeta and 13 Jbeta primers. As handled by the study authors: Per a later analysis, the number of unique TCR beta chains was roughly 80 million, of which 9 million to 14 million were shared. The assay was immunoSEQ multiplex PCR, and TCRdb's table has in-frame clones only and misses some. The V and J calls and clone size come from that table; D and trimming were worked out from the DNA. The table has 63,000 or so clones, approximately 79% seen once; the top ten hold roughly 3%. Whole-study findings and limits: The study recorded 150 to 200 TCR beta chains that were cytomegalovirus-associated. A missense variant in DCLRE1C was later tied to TCR beta V- and J-gene trimming.

The receptor was derived from a woman aged 25 to 39 in good health and CMV-seronegative. Sequencing used PBMCs.

DNA of the CDR3: TGTGCCAGCAGCATAAGCGGTTCAAGGGTGCGGCAGTTCTTC. This gives the protein CASSISGSRVRQFF. The V and J genes are TRBV6-5 and TRBJ2-1, with D possibly TRBD2 on 5 matching bases. The CDR3 spans 14 residues. Germline V lookup: CDR1 MNHEY, CDR2 SVGAGI. Trimming removed 6 bases from V and 12 bases from J, with 21 bases in between.